This entry is about one T cell receptor beta chain. Antigen unknown. These data are taken from a study of T cells in narcolepsy. Study summary: Patients with NT1 or NT2 and healthy control donors were enrolled. General observations from the study: In some patient and control memory CD4+ samples, autoreactive clones were absent. Same-patient CSF and blood CD4+ T cell clonotypes included HCRT-specific and TRIB2-specific autoreactive ones. Blood of same and different patients, but not healthy controls, reportedly held recurring autoreactive clonotypes.

The repertoire was sequenced with immunoSEQ multiplex PCR; TCRdb's copy has only in-frame clones and lacks some. The profile covers under 40,000 clones, with about four fifths appearing a single time and about 1.1% taken by the ten largest. This CDR3 has 14 residues. Trimming cost V 7 bases and J 5 bases, with 14 bases left between them. The germline CDR1 and CDR2 sequences are MNHEY and SVGAGI. The J gene is TRBJ2-2, the V gene TRBV6-5, with TRBD2 as a possible D gene (6 bases). The sequenced sample consisted of CD45RA- memory CD4+ T cells from PBMCs. This receptor was taken from a human donor with narcolepsy. CDR3: CASNPGSGTGELFF. The CDR3 DNA is TGTGCCAGCAACCCCGGGAGCGGTACCGGGGAGCTGTTTTTT.